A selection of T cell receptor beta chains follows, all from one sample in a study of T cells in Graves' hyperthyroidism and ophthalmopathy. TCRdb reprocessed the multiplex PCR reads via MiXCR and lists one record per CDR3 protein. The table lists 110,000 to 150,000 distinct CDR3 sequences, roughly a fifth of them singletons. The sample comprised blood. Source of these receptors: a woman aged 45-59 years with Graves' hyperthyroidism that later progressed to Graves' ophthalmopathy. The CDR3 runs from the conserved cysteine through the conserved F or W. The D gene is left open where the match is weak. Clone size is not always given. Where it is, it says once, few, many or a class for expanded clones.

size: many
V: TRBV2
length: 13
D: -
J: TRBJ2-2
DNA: TGTGCCAGCAGGACGGGAGTAACCGGGGAGCTGTTTTTT
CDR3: CASRTGVTGELFF

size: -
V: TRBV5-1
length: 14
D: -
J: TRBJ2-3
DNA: TGCGCCAGCAGCTTCCCAACTCCCGGTGGTACGCAGTATTTT
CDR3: CASSFPTPGGTQYF

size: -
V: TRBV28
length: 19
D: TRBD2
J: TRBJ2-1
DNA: TGTGCCAGCAGTCTCCCAGCCGGACTAGCGGGAGGCACCTACAATGAGCAGTTCTTC
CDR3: CASSLPAGLAGGTYNEQFF

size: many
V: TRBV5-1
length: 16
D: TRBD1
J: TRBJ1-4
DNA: TGCGCCAGCAGCTCCCAAGGACAGGGGGCTAGTGAAAAACTGTTTTTT
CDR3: CASSSQGQGASEKLFF

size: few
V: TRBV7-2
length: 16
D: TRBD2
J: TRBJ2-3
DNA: TGTGCCAGCAGCTTAGGCGGGACTAGTAGGTCAGATACGCAGTATTTT
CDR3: CASSLGGTSRSDTQYF

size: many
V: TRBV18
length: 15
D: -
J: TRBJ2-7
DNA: TGTGCCAGCTCGGGAGGGAGGGGGCCTACAAACGAGCAGTACTTC
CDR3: CASSGGRGPTNEQYF

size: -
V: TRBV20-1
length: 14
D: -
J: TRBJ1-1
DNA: TGCAGTGCTAGCCGGCCTACAGGGAACACTGAAGCTTTCTTT
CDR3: CSASRPTGNTEAFF

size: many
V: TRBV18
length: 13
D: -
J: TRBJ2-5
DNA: TGTGCCAGCTCACCACCGGTATCAGAGACCCAGTACTTC
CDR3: CASSPPVSETQYF

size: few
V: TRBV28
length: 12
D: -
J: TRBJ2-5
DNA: TGTGCCAGCAGTTTATTTAAGGAGACCCAGTACTTC
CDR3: CASSLFKETQYF

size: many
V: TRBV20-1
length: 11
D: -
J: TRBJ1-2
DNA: TGCAGTGCTAGAGTCCCGGGCGGCTACACCTTC
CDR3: CSARVPGGYTF

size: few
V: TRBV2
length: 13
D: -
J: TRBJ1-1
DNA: TGTGCCAGCAGTCAGGGCATGAACACTGAAGCTTTCTTT
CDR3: CASSQGMNTEAFF

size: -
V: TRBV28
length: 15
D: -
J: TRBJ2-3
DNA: TGTGCCAGCAGTTTAGGTTATCTGGGCACAGATACGCAGTATTTT
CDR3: CASSLGYLGTDTQYF

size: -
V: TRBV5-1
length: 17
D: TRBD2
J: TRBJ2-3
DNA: TGCGCCAGCAGCTTGGCGGGACTAGCGGGGTACACAGATACGCAGTATTTT
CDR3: CASSLAGLAGYTDTQYF

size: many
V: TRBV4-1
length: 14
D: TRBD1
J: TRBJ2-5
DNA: TGCGCCAGCAGCCAAGGACAGGGATACGAGACCCAGTACTTC
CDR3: CASSQGQGYETQYF

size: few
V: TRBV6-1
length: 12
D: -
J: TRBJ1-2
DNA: TGTGCCAGCAGTGAATACTTCGATGGCTACACCTTC
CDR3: CASSEYFDGYTF

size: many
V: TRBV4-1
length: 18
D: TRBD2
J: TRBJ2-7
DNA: TGCGCCAGCAGCCCCCCCCCCGCCTCCGGGACTACAAACTACGAGCAGTACTTC
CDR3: CASSPPPASGTTNYEQYF

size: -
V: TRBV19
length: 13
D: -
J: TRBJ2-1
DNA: TGTGCCAGTAGTACGGCCCTCTACAATGAGCAGTTCTTC
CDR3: CASSTALYNEQFF

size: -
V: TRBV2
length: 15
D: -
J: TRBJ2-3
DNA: TGTGCCAGCAGTGAAGCGGGTAGCCCTTTTGATACGCAGTATTTT
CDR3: CASSEAGSPFDTQYF

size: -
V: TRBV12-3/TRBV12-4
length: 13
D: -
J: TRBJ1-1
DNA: TGTGCCAGCCGGGACCAGATGAACACTGAAGCTTTCTTT
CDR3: CASRDQMNTEAFF

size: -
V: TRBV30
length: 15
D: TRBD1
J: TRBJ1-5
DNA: TGTGCCTGGAGTCCAGGGGGATATAGCAATCAGCCCCAGCATTTT
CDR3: CAWSPGGYSNQPQHF

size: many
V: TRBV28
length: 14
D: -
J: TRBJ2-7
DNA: TGTGCCAGCAGTCGCCGACTAGTCAACTACGAGCAGTACTTC
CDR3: CASSRRLVNYEQYF

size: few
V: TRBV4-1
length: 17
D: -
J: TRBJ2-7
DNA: TGCGCCAGCAGCCAACCACTCAACAGCCACAACTCCTACGAGCAGTACTTC
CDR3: CASSQPLNSHNSYEQYF

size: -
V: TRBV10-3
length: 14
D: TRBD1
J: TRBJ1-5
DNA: TGTGCCATAGCCCCGGGGACAGGGTCACAGCCCCAGCATTTT
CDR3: CAIAPGTGSQPQHF

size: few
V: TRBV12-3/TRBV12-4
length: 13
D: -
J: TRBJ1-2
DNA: TGTGCCAGCAGTGTTGGTCGACTCTATGGCTACACCTTC
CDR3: CASSVGRLYGYTF

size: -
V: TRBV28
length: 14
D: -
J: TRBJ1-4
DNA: TGTGCCAGCAGTGTGGAGGGGGGTTATGAAAAACTGTTTTTT
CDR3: CASSVEGGYEKLFF

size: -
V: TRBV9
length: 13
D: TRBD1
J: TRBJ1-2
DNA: TGTGCCAGCAGCACCCGCCAGGGGGATGGCTACACCTTC
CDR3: CASSTRQGDGYTF

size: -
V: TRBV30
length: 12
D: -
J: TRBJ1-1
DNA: TGTGCCTGGAGTGTAGGGCCCAATGAAGCTTTCTTT
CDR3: CAWSVGPNEAFF

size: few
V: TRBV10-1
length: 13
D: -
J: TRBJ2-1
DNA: TGCGCCAGCAGTGAGTCGGGGGACCATGAGCAGTTCTTC
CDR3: CASSESGDHEQFF

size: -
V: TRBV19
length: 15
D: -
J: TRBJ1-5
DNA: TGTGCCAGTAGTAACGGGGAGGGTAGCAATCAGCCCCAGCATTTT
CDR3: CASSNGEGSNQPQHF

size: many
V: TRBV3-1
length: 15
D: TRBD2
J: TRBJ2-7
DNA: TGTGCCAGCACCGGCAGCGGGAGGGCATTCTACGAGCAGTACTTC
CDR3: CASTGSGRAFYEQYF

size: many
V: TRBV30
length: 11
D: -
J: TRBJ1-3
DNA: TGTGCCTGGACTTCTGGAAACACCATATATTTT
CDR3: CAWTSGNTIYF

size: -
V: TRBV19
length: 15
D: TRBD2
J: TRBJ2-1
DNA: TGTGCCAGCGCGACTAGCACCTCCTCCTACAATGAGCAGTTCTTC
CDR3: CASATSTSSYNEQFF

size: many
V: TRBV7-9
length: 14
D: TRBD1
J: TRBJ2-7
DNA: TGTGCCAGCAGCTCTTCTACAGGGGTCCACGAGCAGTACTTC
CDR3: CASSSSTGVHEQYF

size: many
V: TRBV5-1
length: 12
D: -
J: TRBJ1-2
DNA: TGCGCCAGCAGCGACAGCTTTTATGGCTACACCTTC
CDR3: CASSDSFYGYTF

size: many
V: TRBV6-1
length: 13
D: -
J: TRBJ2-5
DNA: TGTGCCAGCAGTCCCAGGGCCCAAGAGACCCAGTACTTC
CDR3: CASSPRAQETQYF

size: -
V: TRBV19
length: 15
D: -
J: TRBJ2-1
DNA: TGTGCCAGTAGGACTCGAGTGGGTGTCTACAATGAGCAGTTCTTC
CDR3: CASRTRVGVYNEQFF

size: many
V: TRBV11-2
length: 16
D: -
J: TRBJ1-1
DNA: TGTGCCAGCAGCCATACAGTCCGGAATCCGAGGACTGAAGCTTTCTTT
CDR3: CASSHTVRNPRTEAFF

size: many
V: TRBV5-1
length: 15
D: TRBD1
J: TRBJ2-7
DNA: TGCGCCAGCAGCTTTTCCGGGACAGGGGCGGACGAGCAGTACTTC
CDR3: CASSFSGTGADEQYF

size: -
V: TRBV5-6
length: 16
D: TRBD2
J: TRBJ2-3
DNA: TGTGCCAGCAGCTTTGGGCTAGCGGGAGCAGCTGATACGCAGTATTTT
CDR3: CASSFGLAGAADTQYF

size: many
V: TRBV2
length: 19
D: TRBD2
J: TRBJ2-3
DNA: TGTGCCAGCAGTCAGAAGGGGACTAGCGTTTCCGGAACTACAGATACGCAGTATTTT
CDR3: CASSQKGTSVSGTTDTQYF

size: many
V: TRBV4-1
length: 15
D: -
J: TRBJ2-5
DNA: TGCGCCAGCAGCCAGCCCGACAGCCTCCAAGAGACCCAGTACTTC
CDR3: CASSQPDSLQETQYF

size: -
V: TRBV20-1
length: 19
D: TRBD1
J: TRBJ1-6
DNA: TGCAGTGCTAGAGCCCTGGGCCGACAGGGCCTCTCCTATAATTCACCCCTCCACTTT
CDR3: CSARALGRQGLSYNSPLHF

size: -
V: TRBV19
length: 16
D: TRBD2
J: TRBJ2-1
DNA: TGTGCCAGTAGGCCAACTAGCGGTGGGACCTACAATGAGCAGTTCTTC
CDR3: CASRPTSGGTYNEQFF